This is a list of T cell receptor beta chains from one sample in a study of T cells in Graves' hyperthyroidism and ophthalmopathy. A single record per CDR3 protein comes from TCRdb applying MiXCR to the multiplex PCR reads. The table records approximately 600,000 distinct CDR3 sequences, over 11% of them present only once. Sequencing was carried out using blood. Receptor source: a woman aged 25 to 45 with Graves' hyperthyroidism that later progressed to Graves' ophthalmopathy. The CDR3 runs from the conserved cysteine through the conserved F or W. Fields, in order: CDR3 length, J gene, D gene, clone size, V gene, CDR3 protein, CDR3 DNA. D genes are given only for firm matches. Not all rows give a size; the values are once, few, many and, for expanded clones, a class.

cdr3_length: 14; j_call: TRBJ2-7; d_call: -; clone_size: many; v_call: TRBV29-1; cdr3_aa: CSVGGGQSNYEQYF; cdr3_nt: TGCAGCGTGGGGGGTGGTCAGAGTAACTACGAGCAGTACTTC
cdr3_length: 15; j_call: TRBJ2-7; d_call: TRBD2; clone_size: -; v_call: TRBV27; cdr3_aa: CASRHGGVEGYEQYF; cdr3_nt: TGTGCCAGCAGACACGGGGGGGTAGAAGGGTACGAGCAGTACTTC
cdr3_length: 15; j_call: TRBJ2-7; d_call: TRBD2; clone_size: many; v_call: TRBV6-6; cdr3_aa: CASSYSASGSYEQYF; cdr3_nt: TGTGCCAGCAGTTACTCGGCTAGCGGGAGTTACGAGCAGTACTTC
cdr3_length: 14; j_call: TRBJ1-4; d_call: TRBD1; clone_size: many; v_call: TRBV9; cdr3_aa: CASSVTRGNEKLFF; cdr3_nt: TGTGCCAGCAGCGTGACCAGGGGGAATGAAAAACTGTTTTTT
cdr3_length: 17; j_call: TRBJ2-7; d_call: TRBD2; clone_size: many; v_call: TRBV2; cdr3_aa: CASSVDRGRTLSYEQYF; cdr3_nt: TGTGCCAGCAGTGTTGATCGCGGGAGGACGCTCTCCTACGAGCAGTACTTC
cdr3_length: 15; j_call: TRBJ1-5; d_call: -; clone_size: few; v_call: TRBV3-1; cdr3_aa: CASSPSGRGNQPQHF; cdr3_nt: TGTGCCAGCAGCCCCTCCGGGAGGGGGAATCAGCCCCAGCATTTT
cdr3_length: 15; j_call: TRBJ2-6; d_call: -; clone_size: many; v_call: TRBV7-8; cdr3_aa: CASSFALFGANVLTF; cdr3_nt: TGTGCCAGCAGCTTCGCGTTGTTTGGGGCCAACGTCCTGACTTTC
cdr3_length: 18; j_call: TRBJ2-3; d_call: -; clone_size: -; v_call: TRBV20-1; cdr3_aa: CSARDVRGASASTDTQYF; cdr3_nt: TGCAGTGCTAGAGATGTGAGGGGAGCGAGTGCTAGCACAGATACGCAGTATTTT
cdr3_length: 13; j_call: TRBJ2-5; d_call: -; clone_size: few; v_call: TRBV30; cdr3_aa: CAWSHGIYKTQYF; cdr3_nt: TGTGCCTGGAGCCACGGGATCTATAAGACCCAGTACTTC
cdr3_length: 15; j_call: TRBJ2-7; d_call: TRBD2; clone_size: many; v_call: TRBV6-2/TRBV6-3; cdr3_aa: CASRTLQRDTYEQYF; cdr3_nt: TGTGCCAGCAGAACGCTGCAGCGGGATACCTACGAGCAGTACTTC
cdr3_length: 16; j_call: TRBJ2-2; d_call: -; clone_size: many; v_call: TRBV11-2; cdr3_aa: CASSLGQGVGTGELFF; cdr3_nt: TGTGCCAGCAGCTTAGGCCAGGGTGTAGGCACCGGGGAGCTGTTTTTT
cdr3_length: 11; j_call: TRBJ2-1; d_call: -; clone_size: many; v_call: TRBV30; cdr3_aa: CAWKLSDEQFF; cdr3_nt: TGTGCCTGGAAGCTTTCGGATGAGCAGTTCTTC
cdr3_length: 14; j_call: TRBJ1-5; d_call: -; clone_size: many; v_call: TRBV12-3/TRBV12-4; cdr3_aa: CASSFVRSDQPQHF; cdr3_nt: TGTGCCAGCAGTTTCGTCAGGAGCGATCAGCCCCAGCATTTT
cdr3_length: 15; j_call: TRBJ2-7; d_call: -; clone_size: many; v_call: TRBV7-9; cdr3_aa: CASSLGGIHRDEQYF; cdr3_nt: TGTGCCAGCAGCTTAGGGGGCATACACCGGGACGAGCAGTACTTC
cdr3_length: 12; j_call: TRBJ2-4; d_call: TRBD1; clone_size: many; v_call: TRBV20-1; cdr3_aa: CSAQGDKNIQYF; cdr3_nt: TGCAGTGCCCAGGGGGACAAAAACATTCAGTACTTC
cdr3_length: 15; j_call: TRBJ1-4; d_call: TRBD1; clone_size: few; v_call: TRBV10-3; cdr3_aa: CAISSGQGSNEKLFF; cdr3_nt: TGTGCCATCAGTAGTGGACAGGGTTCTAATGAAAAACTGTTTTTT
cdr3_length: 16; j_call: TRBJ2-1; d_call: TRBD2; clone_size: many; v_call: TRBV7-9; cdr3_aa: CASSEGLPPSYNEQFF; cdr3_nt: TGTGCCAGCAGCGAGGGACTACCTCCCTCCTACAATGAGCAGTTCTTC
cdr3_length: 19; j_call: TRBJ2-3; d_call: TRBD2; clone_size: -; v_call: TRBV4-3; cdr3_aa: CASSQGGLAGGRWRDTQYF; cdr3_nt: TGCGCCAGCAGCCAAGGAGGGCTAGCGGGAGGACGTTGGAGAGATACGCAGTATTTT
cdr3_length: 15; j_call: TRBJ1-5; d_call: -; clone_size: -; v_call: TRBV18; cdr3_aa: CASSPGVGSDQPQHF; cdr3_nt: TGTGCCAGCTCACCAGGGGTAGGGTCTGATCAGCCCCAGCATTTT
cdr3_length: 14; j_call: TRBJ2-1; d_call: TRBD1; clone_size: -; v_call: TRBV18; cdr3_aa: CASSHGTEKFEQFF; cdr3_nt: TGTGCCAGCTCACACGGGACAGAAAAATTTGAGCAGTTCTTC
cdr3_length: 14; j_call: TRBJ1-6; d_call: -; clone_size: few; v_call: TRBV9; cdr3_aa: CASSVGSINSPLHF; cdr3_nt: TGTGCCAGCAGCGTAGGGTCTATTAATTCACCCCTCCACTTT
cdr3_length: 15; j_call: TRBJ2-1; d_call: -; clone_size: few; v_call: TRBV20-1; cdr3_aa: CSAISGVLSYNEQFF; cdr3_nt: TGCAGTGCGATCAGCGGAGTACTCTCCTACAATGAGCAGTTCTTC
cdr3_length: 14; j_call: TRBJ2-7; d_call: -; clone_size: many; v_call: TRBV7-9; cdr3_aa: CASSLVGDSYEQYF; cdr3_nt: TGTGCCAGCAGCTTAGTTGGGGACTCCTACGAGCAGTACTTC
cdr3_length: 17; j_call: TRBJ2-1; d_call: TRBD2; clone_size: -; v_call: TRBV14; cdr3_aa: CASSPQRLAGSHNEQFF; cdr3_nt: TGTGCCAGCAGCCCACAGAGACTAGCGGGATCCCACAATGAGCAGTTCTTC
cdr3_length: 13; j_call: TRBJ2-1; d_call: -; clone_size: few; v_call: TRBV20-1; cdr3_aa: CSAPDGVLNEQFF; cdr3_nt: TGCAGTGCCCCTGACGGCGTGCTTAATGAGCAGTTCTTC
cdr3_length: 13; j_call: TRBJ2-3; d_call: -; clone_size: few; v_call: TRBV19; cdr3_aa: CASSIGTPDTQYF; cdr3_nt: TGTGCCAGTAGTATAGGTACACCAGATACGCAGTATTTT
cdr3_length: 15; j_call: TRBJ1-2; d_call: TRBD1; clone_size: many; v_call: TRBV6-1; cdr3_aa: CASRSGQGSDRGYTF; cdr3_nt: TGTGCCAGCAGGTCGGGACAGGGAAGTGATCGAGGCTACACCTTC
cdr3_length: 13; j_call: TRBJ1-5; d_call: -; clone_size: -; v_call: TRBV27; cdr3_aa: CASSFGGGQPQHF; cdr3_nt: TGTGCCAGCAGTTTTGGGGGCGGGCAGCCCCAGCATTTT
cdr3_length: 16; j_call: TRBJ2-1; d_call: TRBD2; clone_size: many; v_call: TRBV24-1; cdr3_aa: CATSEVGAGGGNEQFF; cdr3_nt: TGTGCCACCAGTGAAGTGGGAGCGGGGGGGGGCAATGAGCAGTTCTTC
cdr3_length: 16; j_call: TRBJ2-2; d_call: TRBD2; clone_size: many; v_call: TRBV29-1; cdr3_aa: CSVGGWSGTNTGELFF; cdr3_nt: TGCAGCGTTGGGGGTTGGAGCGGGACGAACACCGGGGAGCTGTTTTTT
cdr3_length: 14; j_call: TRBJ2-1; d_call: -; clone_size: many; v_call: TRBV20-1; cdr3_aa: CSARVAISYNEQFF; cdr3_nt: TGCAGTGCTAGGGTAGCGATCTCCTACAATGAGCAGTTCTTC
cdr3_length: 13; j_call: TRBJ2-1; d_call: -; clone_size: -; v_call: TRBV13; cdr3_aa: CASSPREKDEQFF; cdr3_nt: TGTGCCAGCAGCCCTCGGGAAAAGGATGAGCAGTTCTTC
cdr3_length: 14; j_call: TRBJ2-6; d_call: -; clone_size: -; v_call: TRBV19; cdr3_aa: CASSWAAGANVLTF; cdr3_nt: TGTGCCAGTAGTTGGGCCGCTGGGGCCAACGTCCTGACTTTC
cdr3_length: 14; j_call: TRBJ1-1; d_call: TRBD1; clone_size: many; v_call: TRBV5-1; cdr3_aa: CASTVGTGETEAFF; cdr3_nt: TGCGCCAGCACCGTCGGGACAGGGGAAACTGAAGCTTTCTTT
cdr3_length: 12; j_call: TRBJ1-2; d_call: -; clone_size: -; v_call: TRBV19; cdr3_aa: CASSMEGYGYTF; cdr3_nt: TGTGCCAGTAGTATGGAGGGGTATGGCTACACCTTC
cdr3_length: 13; j_call: TRBJ2-1; d_call: -; clone_size: many; v_call: TRBV30; cdr3_aa: CAWMNGGYNEQFF; cdr3_nt: TGTGCCTGGATGAACGGAGGGTACAATGAGCAGTTCTTC
cdr3_length: 14; j_call: TRBJ1-5; d_call: -; clone_size: many; v_call: TRBV12-3/TRBV12-4; cdr3_aa: CASSKTGSYQPQHF; cdr3_nt: TGTGCCAGCAGCAAGACAGGTAGCTATCAGCCCCAGCATTTT